This T cell receptor beta chain was observed in a study of identical twins (dated by TCRdb to about 2016). In the study overall: The study deep-sequenced TCR alpha and beta repertoires from monozygotic twins, unrelated adults of various ages and cord blood to test whether fetal clonotypes persist. To rule out contamination, the twin experiments were replicated at different times with different library preparation protocols.

The library was produced with 5' RACE. TCRdb shows the sequencer as Illumina HiSeq 2000. Template switching introduced a universal primer binding site; the final cDNA contained a unique molecular identifier, enabling accurate counting of TCR cDNA molecules. Specific primers in the conserved constant-segment region were used to synthesize first-strand cDNA for TCR alpha and beta chains. To control for contamination, each cDNA library was double barcoded with a SMART-Mk sample barcode plus Illumina barcodes. Two successive PCR steps introduced TruSeq adapter sequences along with Illumina sample barcodes. The Illumina HiSeq platform was used with custom primers to sequence TCR alpha and beta cDNA libraries. Per the authors' processing: Unique molecular identifiers were extracted from raw reads with MiGEC, and CDR3 positions were determined with MiXCR. Recombination models were inferred per individual with the repgenHMM and IGoR tools using an EM algorithm. The tcR package in R was used for shared clonotype analysis, with sharing normalized by the product of cloneset sizes. To study raw recombination free of thymic and clonal selection effects, out-of-frame nonproductive sequences were analyzed. Using fastp trimming at Q25 and MiXCR clonotype assembly, TCRdb reanalyzed the public sequencing data and kept in-frame beta chains. Merged by CDR3 protein, the rows form single entries marked with the most common genes and DNA. TCRdb, rather than the study authors, made the V and J calls. Present in this sample are hundreds of thousands of distinct CDR3 sequences, approximately 13% of which were seen just once. The ten largest clones take up under 2% of the sample.

Paper-wide results and their limitations: Excess twin sharing in beta out-of-frame sequences was weaker because fewer shared sequences lowered the signal-to-noise ratio. Because the same donors could not be followed over many years, conclusions were based on cross-sectional statistical analysis. Compared with coincidental sharing between unrelated individuals, out-of-frame TCR alpha sequences shared between twins had an excess of sequences with low generation probability. Invariant T cells such as MAIT and iNKT could partly confound zero-insertion analyses, though diverse VJ usage argued against this for most clonotypes. Abundant cord blood beta clonotypes had fewer insertions, young adult naive repertoires showed a similar but weaker trend, and memory repertoires showed no such trend. In monozygotic twins, recombination models systematically underestimated out-of-frame TCR alpha sharing, but the models matched the sharing seen between unrelated individuals.

Every donor was a healthy Caucasian. The twin cohort consisted of three pairs of female monozygotic twins, all aged roughly 18 to 29 years. The RNA used for TCR libraries was isolated from peripheral blood mononuclear cells. Looking up the germline V gene yields CDR1 SGHRS and CDR2 YFSETQ. The CDR3 starts with the cysteine, ends with the phenylalanine, and has 12 residues. Only the CDR3 DNA stays, 36 bases, in frame from base 1. V lost 4 bases and J lost 9 bases, and the count of bases not matched to a germline gene is 4. This clonotype turned up a few times. The antigen it binds to is not known. The sample holds no much larger clone one base away, and base qualities are not on file. Separately, the same data were catalogued under a study of yellow fever vaccine responses in identical twins. The second study, in turn, reports: The authors reported that the T cell response to vaccination in identical twins appeared partly convergent and partly personalized. Focusing on identical twins, the study followed the T cell clones that responded to the vaccine, and did so with precision.

Sequenced: PBMCs. The V gene is TRBV5-1 and the J gene is TRBJ2-1; TRBD1 lines up with 7 middle nucleotides. This sequence was found in a woman aged 18-35 years in good health. The CDR3 corresponds to CASSIQGREQFF. The bases read TGCGCCAGCAGCATACAGGGGCGTGAGCAGTTCTTC.